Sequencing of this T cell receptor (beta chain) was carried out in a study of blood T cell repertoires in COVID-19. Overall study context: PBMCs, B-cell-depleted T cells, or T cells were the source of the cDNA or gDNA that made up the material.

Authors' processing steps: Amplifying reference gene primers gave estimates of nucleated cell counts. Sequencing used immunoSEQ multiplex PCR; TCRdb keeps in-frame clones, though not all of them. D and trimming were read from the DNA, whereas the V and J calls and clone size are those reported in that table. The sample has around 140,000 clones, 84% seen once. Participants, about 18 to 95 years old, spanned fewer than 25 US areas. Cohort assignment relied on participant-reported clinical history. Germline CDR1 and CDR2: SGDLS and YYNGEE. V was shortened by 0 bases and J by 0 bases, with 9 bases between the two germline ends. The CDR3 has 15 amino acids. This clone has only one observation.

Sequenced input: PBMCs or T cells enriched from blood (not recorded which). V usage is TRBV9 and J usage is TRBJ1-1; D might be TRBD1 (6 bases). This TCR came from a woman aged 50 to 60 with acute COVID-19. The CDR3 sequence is CASSVEQGLNTEAFF. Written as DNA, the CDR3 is TGTGCCAGCAGCGTAGAACAGGGCTTGAACACTGAAGCTTTCTTT.